Shown below are 5 T cell receptor beta chains from a single sample sequenced in a study of T cell repertoires in cytomegalovirus infection. Via MiXCR, TCRdb re-called the reads, giving one row per CDR3 protein. This sample yields about 530,000 distinct CDR3 sequences, of which about 25% are seen a single time; about 12% belongs to the top ten. Input material: PBMCs. The origin of the receptors is a human donor in good health (CMV status not recorded). Some clones in this sample may be carry-over from other donors' samples.

This clonotype was found a few times. The gene calls are TRBV6-2 or TRBV6-3 and TRBJ1-2; D remains unclear. The CDR3 loop spans 14 amino acids. Trimming left V 2 bases short and J 8 bases short, with 15 bases between. Germline CDR1 and CDR2: MNHEY and SVGEGT. The CDR3 protein is CASSYRMEVDGYTF. The CDR3 DNA sequence: TGTGCCAGCAGTTACCGGATGGAGGTAGACGGCTACACCTTC.

This chain connects TRBV20-1 to TRBJ2-1; no clear D. Trimming shortened V by 3 bases and J by 1 base, and 10 bases separated the two germline ends. Germline CDR1 and CDR2: DFQATT and SNEGSKA (reference sequence). This CDR3 comprises 14 residues. The CDR3 sequence: CSARVRGSYNEQFF. CDR3 in DNA: TGCAGTGCTAGGGTCCGTGGGTCCTACAATGAGCAGTTCTTC.

This clonotype has a handful of counts. The chain joins TRBV6-2 or TRBV6-3 to TRBJ2-1; D remains ambiguous. The CDR3 spans 15 residues. Germline values: CDR1 MNHEY, CDR2 SVGEGT. Trimming cost V 6 bases and J 7 bases, with 19 bases left between them. CDR3 amino acids: CASSEPLNFYNEQFF. In nucleotides, the CDR3 is TGTGCCAGCAGCGAACCCCTAAATTTTTATAATGAGCAGTTCTTC.

This clonotype was counted between two and nine times. This chain links TRBV7-2 with TRBJ2-3, with 13 bases identical to TRBD2. The CDR3 loop spans 16 amino acids. CDR1 is SGHTA, CDR2 FQGNSA, per germline. The V segment lost 5 bases and the J segment 5 bases; nucleotides outside the gene matches: 7. The CDR3 protein is CASSQLAGGNGDTQYF. The CDR3 DNA is TGTGCCAGCAGCCAACTAGCGGGAGGGAATGGAGATACGCAGTATTTT.

The gene calls are TRBV20-1 and TRBJ2-1; D call uncertain. The ends were cut back, 5 bases at V and 6 bases at J, with 17 bases in the middle. Per the germline V gene, CDR1 is DFQATT and CDR2 is SNEGSKA (reference sequence). The CDR3 consists of 14 residues. The CDR3, as DNA: TGCAGTGCTTCACCCGCGGTGTCTGGCAATGAGCAGTTCTTC. Translation gives CSASPAVSGNEQFF.